The 27 T cell receptor beta chains listed next were all sequenced from one sample in a study of shared clonotypes between healthy human individuals (TCRdb year 2020). CD8 naive samples consisted of CD45RO-negative cells that were positively selected for CCR7, yielding a CD45RA+CCR7+ population without TemRA cells. Library prep was done by the immunoSEQ multiplex PCR assay. The table was pulled from immuneACCESS by TCRdb, which kept in-frame rearrangements only. Such tables lose some clones; where checked, under half of the loss comes from unresolved V genes, and the rest has no known cause. The sample table records about 2.1 million clones; about 92% of these occur just once. The top ten constitute 1.5% to 2% of the sample. Sequences were obtained from naive CD8+ T cells from PBMCs. Sample cell subset or site, as interpreted from the label and publication: CD45RA+CCR7+. These receptors were taken from a man younger than 35 in good health. Some clones in this sample may be carry-over from other donors' samples.

This clone was detected once. This sample includes further DNA sequences coding for the same CDR3. The chain couples TRBV19 to TRBJ2-1, with 11 bases fitting TRBD2. Germline V gene sequence: CDR1 LNHDA, CDR2 SQIVND (reference sequence). After removal of 1 base from V and 3 bases from J, the junction contained 2 bases not matched to a gene. This CDR3 spans 16 amino acids. CDR3 nucleotides: TGTGCCAGTAGTATAGTTGGGACTAGCGGCTACAATGAGCAGTTCTTC. Encoded protein: CASSIVGTSGYNEQFF.

The genes are TRBV2 and TRBJ1-4; D remains unclear. Trimming removed 3 bases at V and 8 bases at J, with 25 bases between. CDR3 size: 18 residues. Per germline, CDR1 SNHLY and CDR2 FYNNEI. This CDR3 reads CASSDLSVFVDGEEKLFF. The CDR3 nucleotides are TGTGCCAGCAGTGACCTCTCCGTCTTTGTGGATGGGGAGGAAAAACTGTTTTTT.

This clone occurred a few times. The rearrangement uses TRBV30 and TRBJ1-2; no reliable D call. V was pared by 3 bases and J by 3 bases, with 5 bases between. Germline V gene lookup returns CDR1 GTSNPN and CDR2 SVGIG (reference sequence). This CDR3 is 11 amino acids long. The CDR3 protein is CAWRADYGYTF. CDR3 nucleotide sequence: TGTGCCTGGAGGGCCGACTATGGCTACACCTTC.

The V call is TRBV5-1, the J call TRBJ2-5; possible D gene TRBD1, 6 bases. CDR3 length: 16 residues. The germline V and J ends were trimmed by 0 bases and 5 bases, with 17 bases remaining between them. Per the germline V gene, CDR1 is SGHRS and CDR2 is YFSETQ. CDR3 residues: CASSLASGRGLETQYF. CDR3 DNA sequence: TGCGCCAGCAGCTTGGCCAGTGGCAGGGGCTTGGAGACCCAGTACTTC.

The CDR3: CASRAGTGGPQGQFF. The DNA of the CDR3 is TGTGCCAGCAGGGCCGGGACAGGGGGACCCCAGGGGCAGTTCTTC. This chain joins TRBV7-9 and TRBJ2-1; 11 bases map to TRBD1. J gave up 12 bases and V 6 bases, and 13 bases lay outside the gene matches. This CDR3 is built from 15 residues. CDR1 and CDR2 from the germline V gene are SEHNR and FQNEAQ (reference sequence).

This sequence joins TRBV11-1 and TRBJ2-6, with D possibly being TRBD1 (6 bases). Between the trimmed V and J ends, which lost 5 bases and 0 bases, there was a span of 11 bases. The germline V gene encodes CDR1 SGHAT and CDR2 FQDESV (reference sequence). The CDR3 length is 16 residues. CDR3 DNA: TGTGCCAGCAGCGAAGCAGGGGTCTCTGGGGCCAACGTCCTGACTTTC. It codes for CASSEAGVSGANVLTF.

Of note for this clone: One end of the junction does not line up with germline, which may come from a read error. The rearrangement links TRBV30 to TRBJ1-2, with 7 nucleotides matching TRBD1. The CDR3 has 12 residues. Germline loops: CDR1 GTSNPN, CDR2 SVGIG (reference sequence). The CDR3 loop reads CADRVNNYGYTF. The CDR3 DNA reads as TGCGCCGACAGGGTCAATAACTATGGCTACACCTTC.

The chain recombines TRBV6-1 with TRBJ1-1; unclear D gene. This CDR3 spans 15 amino acids. Trimming cost V 0 bases and J 1 base, with 9 bases left between them. Germline V gene lookup returns CDR1 MNHNS and CDR2 SASEGT. Here the CDR3 reads CASSEARAPNTEAFF. The DNA for the CDR3 is TGTGCCAGCAGTGAAGCTAGGGCCCCGAACACTGAAGCTTTCTTT.

A single count supports this clone. The chain joins TRBV13 to TRBJ2-2; D possibly corresponds to TRBD2 (5 bases). The CDR3 length is 17 residues. V gave up 0 bases and J gave up 5 bases, with 16 bases separating them. Germline loops: CDR1 PRHDT, CDR2 FYEKMQ (reference sequence). This CDR3 reads CASSLGRSGPGTGELFF. The CDR3 nucleotides are TGTGCCAGCAGCTTAGGCAGATCCGGCCCGGGGACCGGGGAGCTGTTTTTT.

With respect to this clone: This CDR3 is also generated by other DNA sequences in the sample. The CDR3 sequence: CASSYSIGTGELFF. CDR3 DNA sequence: TGTGCCAGCAGTTACTCGATCGGTACCGGGGAGCTGTTTTTT. The chain has TRBV6-5 and TRBJ2-2, with D unclear. With 0 bases removed from V and 5 bases from J, the gap between germline ends came to 7 bases. CDR1 MNHEY and CDR2 SVGAGI come from the germline V gene. The CDR3 length is 14 residues.

The chain couples TRBV4-1 to TRBJ2-3; no reliable D call. Germline loops: CDR1 MGHRA, CDR2 YSYEKL. The germline V and J ends were trimmed by 1 base and 4 bases, with 12 bases remaining between them. CDR3 length: 15 residues. The CDR3 bases are TGCGCCAGCAGCCAAGTAGTCGCGGTTGCAGATACGCAGTATTTT. Its protein product is CASSQVVAVADTQYF.

The V and J genes are TRBV2 and TRBJ2-7, with D possibly called TRBD1 or TRBD2 (5 bases each). V dropped 7 bases and J dropped 3 bases, with 16 bases sitting between them. This CDR3 has 14 residues. CDR1 SNHLY and CDR2 FYNNEI come from the germline V gene. Here the CDR3 DNA reads TGTGCCAGCACCGGTGGGGACCCGTTCTACGAGCAGTACTTC. Translating it yields CASTGGDPFYEQYF.

The V gene is TRBV7-7, the J gene TRBJ2-2; no clear D gene. The CDR3 contains 11 residues. Germline assignment: CDR1 SSHAT and CDR2 FNYEAQ (reference sequence). The DNA for the CDR3 is TGTGTCGTTACTAACACCGGGGAGCTGTTTTTT. As protein: CVVTNTGELFF. Supplemented by reference TRBV7-7 and TRBJ2-2, the full variable domain reads GAGVSQSPRYKVTKRGQDVTLRCDPISSHATLYWYQQALGQGPEFLTYFNYEAQPDKSGLPSDRFSAERPEGSISTLTIQRTEQRDSAMYRCVVTNTGELFFGEGSRLTVL.

This clone was picked up one time. The rearrangement uses TRBV10-1 and TRBJ2-7; D is unclear. CDR1 is WNHNN, CDR2 SYGVQD, per germline (reference sequence). This CDR3 has 12 residues. The ends were cut back, 3 bases at V and 5 bases at J, with 8 bases in the middle. CDR3 sequence: CASSDGRNEQYF. CDR3 in DNA: TGCGCCAGCAGTGACGGAAGGAACGAGCAGTACTTC.

The chain recombines TRBV9 with TRBJ1-4; possible D gene TRBD1, 6 bases. Germline lookup yields CDR1 SGDLS and CDR2 YYNGEE. Trimming shortened V by 0 bases and J by 0 bases, and 6 bases separated the two germline ends. The CDR3 has 15 residues. Here the CDR3 DNA reads TGTGCCAGCAGCGTAGGACAGGCAACTAATGAAAAACTGTTTTTT. Translated, it gives CASSVGQATNEKLFF. The full variable domain, in which reference TRBV9 and TRBJ1-4 provide the parts outside the CDR3, is DSGVTQTPKHLITATGQRVTLRCSPRSGDLSVYWYQQSLDQGLQFLIQYYNGEERAKGNILERFSAQQFPDLHSELNLSSLELGDSALYFCASSVGQATNEKLFFGSGTQLSVL.

The J gene is TRBJ2-1, the V gene TRBV7-2, with D uncertain. The CDR3 consists of 12 residues. Germline CDR1 and CDR2: SGHTA and FQGNSA. Trimming cost V 5 bases and J 9 bases, with 11 bases left between them. Written as DNA, the CDR3 is TGTGCCAGCAGCCCCCGTGCCCGTGAGCAGTTCTTC. Amino acids: CASSPRAREQFF.

A note on this clone: This may come from a read error, since a much larger clone is one base off. Different DNA sequences within this sample yield the same CDR3. The chain has TRBV5-6 and TRBJ1-5; TRBD1 might be the D (5 bases). Germline CDR1 is SGHDT and CDR2 is YYEEEE. There are 12 residues in the CDR3. Trimming removed 2 bases from V and 5 bases from J, with 5 bases in between. CDR3 DNA: TGTGCCAGCAGCTTAGGGGATCAGCCCCAGCATTTT. Amino acids: CASSLGDQPQHF.

The chain combines TRBV15 with TRBJ1-5; tentative D call: TRBD1 (6 bases). The length of the CDR3 is 19 residues. Trimming shortened V by 3 bases and J by 5 bases, and 26 bases separated the two germline ends. CDR1 and CDR2 from the germline V gene are LNHNV and YYDKDF (reference sequence). The CDR3 protein is CATSSTEYGGRGIHQPQHF. In DNA form, the CDR3 reads TGTGCCACCAGCAGTACAGAGTATGGGGGTAGGGGGATTCATCAGCCCCAGCATTTT.

The sample holds a few counts of this clone. V gene TRBV13 combines with J gene TRBJ1-1, with 10 bases aligning to TRBD1. The CDR3 length is 16 residues. Germline CDR1 and CDR2: PRHDT and FYEKMQ (reference sequence). V trimming: 5 bases; J trimming: 0 bases; junction bases outside the gene matches: 6. CDR3 DNA sequence: TGTGCCAGCAGCCCACGGGACAGGGGCATGAACACTGAAGCTTTCTTT. Translated, it gives CASSPRDRGMNTEAFF.

This clone appeared a few times. The identical CDR3 is also encoded by other nucleotide sequences in the sample. This sequence joins TRBV20-1 and TRBJ1-1; no reliable D call. Per germline, CDR1 DFQATT and CDR2 SNEGSKA (reference sequence). Trimming removed 5 bases at V and 4 bases at J, with 5 bases between. This CDR3 contains 10 residues. The CDR3 reads CSARGTEAFF. The CDR3, as DNA: TGCAGTGCTCGTGGCACTGAAGCTTTCTTT.

The rearrangement links TRBV6-5 to TRBJ2-3, with D uncertain. The CDR3 loop spans 15 amino acids. V was pared by 5 bases and J by 7 bases, with 19 bases between. Germline lookup yields CDR1 MNHEY and CDR2 SVGAGI. The CDR3 here is CASSPAPTSQYTQYF. The CDR3 DNA reads as TGTGCCAGCAGTCCGGCGCCGACATCACAGTATACGCAGTATTTT.

The chain carries TRBV28 and TRBJ1-1; D is uncertain. Trimming pared 4 bases from V and 4 bases from J, leaving 16 bases between. CDR3 size: 15 residues. Germline values: CDR1 MDHEN, CDR2 SYDVKM. The CDR3 reads CASSSHMAAGTEAFF. CDR3 nucleotides: TGTGCCAGCAGTTCCCATATGGCGGCGGGCACTGAAGCTTTCTTT.

V and J are TRBV30 and TRBJ1-2; TRBD1 matches 10 bases. Per the germline V gene, CDR1 is GTSNPN and CDR2 is SVGIG (reference sequence). Trimming took 8 bases from V and 6 from J; bases not matched to a gene: 9. The CDR3 consists of 13 residues. CDR3 region: CAGQRQGADGYTF. Here the CDR3 DNA reads TGTGCCGGACAAAGACAGGGGGCGGATGGCTACACCTTC. Complete variable domain (other parts from reference TRBV30 and TRBJ1-2): SQTIHQWPATLVQPVGSPLSLECTVEGTSNPNLYWYRQAAGRGLQLLFYSVGIGQISSEVPQNLSASRPQDRQFILSSKKLLLSDSGFYLCAGQRQGADGYTFGSGTRLTVV.

The rearrangement joins TRBV13 to TRBJ1-2, with TRBD1 matching over 8 bases. From germline, CDR1 is PRHDT and CDR2 FYEKMQ (reference sequence). CDR3 length: 15 residues. The J segment lost 3 bases and the V segment lost 5 bases, leaving 8 bases of the junction unmatched. CDR3 DNA: TGTGCCAGCAGCCAGATACAACAGGGGGACTATGGCTACACCTTC. Its translation: CASSQIQQGDYGYTF.

V usage is TRBV7-2 and J usage is TRBJ2-1, with 9 positions matching TRBD2. Per germline, CDR1 SGHTA and CDR2 FQGNSA. V dropped 5 bases and J dropped 13; count of bases not matched to a gene: 3. This CDR3 is 11 amino acids long. The CDR3 loop is CASSPREGQFF. Written as DNA, the CDR3 is TGTGCCAGCAGCCCGCGGGAGGGCCAGTTCTTC.

The V call is TRBV4-1, the J call TRBJ2-3; possible D gene TRBD2, 5 bases. The ends were cut back, 2 bases at V and 1 base at J, with 10 bases in the middle. CDR1 is MGHRA, CDR2 YSYEKL, per germline. The CDR3 length is 15 residues. In DNA form, the CDR3 reads TGCGCCAGCAGCCAACTCTTGAGGGGCACAGATACGCAGTATTTT. It specifies CASSQLLRGTDTQYF.

The gene calls are TRBV6-1 and TRBJ1-2; perhaps TRBD1 as D (6 bases). Germline CDR1 is MNHNS and CDR2 is SASEGT. This CDR3 has 17 amino acids. Trimming stripped 1 base from V and 4 bases from J, with 19 bases between. CDR3 amino acids: CASSEGWTEWDSYGYTF. CDR3 DNA sequence: TGTGCCAGCAGTGAAGGATGGACAGAGTGGGATTCCTATGGCTACACCTTC.